This T cell receptor beta chain was captured in a study of blood T cell repertoires in COVID-19. Across the study: Sites across the United States, Italy and Spain contributed samples from acute and convalescent COVID-19. Nucleic acid was either cDNA or gDNA, and it came from T cells, B-cell-depleted T cells, or PBMCs.

J gave up 3 bases and V 9 bases, and 10 bases lay outside the gene matches. CDR3 length equals 15 residues. Germline V CDR1 and CDR2: MNHEY, SVGAGI. Study processing details: The assay estimated nucleated cells by amplifying reference gene primers. Here immunoSEQ multiplex PCR was the method, and the copy in TCRdb shows in-frame clones only, minus some. The D gene and trimming were derived from the DNA, and the V and J assignments and clone size from that table. The profile shows about 30,000 clones, around 91% of them singletons. This TCR derives from a man aged 80 or over with acute or convalescent COVID-19. J is TRBJ2-3 and V is TRBV6-5, with TRBD1 matching 9 bases. The sample taken for sequencing was peripheral blood. CDR3 loop: CASQTGTGYTDTQYF. CDR3 nucleotides: TGTGCCAGTCAGACCGGGACAGGGTATACAGATACGCAGTATTTT.